This T cell receptor (beta chain) was obtained from a study of OX40 agonist ivuxolimab in advanced cancers. The CDR3 consists of 12 residues. The V gene lost 4 bases and the J gene lost 1 base, with 4 bases spanning the gap. Germline lookup yields CDR1 SEHNR and CDR2 FQNEAQ (reference sequence). Collection of blood occurred at baseline, at cycle 4 day 1, and at cycle 7 day 1. The data were produced by immunoSEQ multiplex PCR, yet TCRdb's version contains in-frame clones alone and is incomplete. The sample lists some 18,000 clones; 83% were seen once. This clone was observed a few times. Its antigen is as yet unknown. Study conclusions and caveats: Expanded clones were, on average, more numerous in CD8+ T cells than in CD4+.

This receptor was taken from an adult with an advanced solid tumor such as melanoma, head and neck, liver or kidney cancer. The sample in question was CD4+ or CD8+ T cells sorted from blood, obtained in a trial of the OX40 agonist ivuxolimab. The genes are TRBV7-9 and TRBJ1-1; no clear D. Here the CDR3 DNA reads TGTGCCAGCAGCTCCCGGAACACTGAAGCTTTCTTT. Translation gives CASSSRNTEAFF.